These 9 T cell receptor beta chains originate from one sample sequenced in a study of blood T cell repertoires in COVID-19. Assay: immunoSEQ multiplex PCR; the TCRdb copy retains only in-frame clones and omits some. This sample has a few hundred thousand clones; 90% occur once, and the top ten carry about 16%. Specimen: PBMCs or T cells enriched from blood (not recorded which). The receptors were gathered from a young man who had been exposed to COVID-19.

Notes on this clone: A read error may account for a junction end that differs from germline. The CDR3 loop is CASSQGRGLGYTF. The CDR3 DNA sequence: TGTGCCAGCAGTCAAGGACGGGGGTTAGGATACACCTTC. The rearrangement uses TRBV4-2 and TRBJ1-2; a weak D match, TRBD1 (5 bases). There are 13 residues in the CDR3. The germline V gene encodes CDR1 LGHNA and CDR2 YNFKEQ.

The CDR3 region has the DNA TGTGCCAGCAGTCCCTACCTGAACTACAATGAGCAGTTCTTC. It yields the protein CASSPYLNYNEQFF. V is TRBV27 and J is TRBJ2-1; no firm D call. CDR1 is MNHEY and CDR2 is SMNVEV in the germline V gene (reference sequence). Trimming removed 5 bases at V and 3 bases at J, with 11 bases between. This CDR3 region has 14 residues.

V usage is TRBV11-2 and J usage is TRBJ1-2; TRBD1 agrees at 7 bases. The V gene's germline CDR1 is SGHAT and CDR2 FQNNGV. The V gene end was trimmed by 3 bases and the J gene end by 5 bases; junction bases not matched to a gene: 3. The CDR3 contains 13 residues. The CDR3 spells CASSLGQRYGYTF. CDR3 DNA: TGTGCCAGCAGCTTGGGACAGAGATATGGCTACACCTTC.

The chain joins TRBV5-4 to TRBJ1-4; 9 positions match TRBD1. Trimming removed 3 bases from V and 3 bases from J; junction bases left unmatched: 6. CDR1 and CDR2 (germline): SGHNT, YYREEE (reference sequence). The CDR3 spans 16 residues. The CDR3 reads CASSSRTGEANEKLFF. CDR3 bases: TGTGCCAGCAGCTCTCGGACAGGGGAAGCTAATGAAAAACTGTTTTTT.

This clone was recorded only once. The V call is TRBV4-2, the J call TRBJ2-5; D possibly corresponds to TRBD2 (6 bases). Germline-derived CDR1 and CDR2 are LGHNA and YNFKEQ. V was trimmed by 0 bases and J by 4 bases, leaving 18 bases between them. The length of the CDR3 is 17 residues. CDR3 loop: CASSQDANRAGGETQYF. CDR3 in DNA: TGTGCCAGCAGCCAAGATGCGAACCGGGCCGGGGGAGAGACCCAGTACTTC.

DNA of the CDR3: TGTGCCAGCAGCTTTGGGAGCTCACCCCTCCACTTT. Residues: CASSFGSSPLHF. The J gene is TRBJ1-6, the V gene TRBV13, with D unclear. Germline CDR1 is PRHDT and CDR2 is FYEKMQ (reference sequence). Between the trimmed V and J ends, which lost 3 bases and 10 bases, there was a span of 7 bases. The CDR3 has 12 residues.

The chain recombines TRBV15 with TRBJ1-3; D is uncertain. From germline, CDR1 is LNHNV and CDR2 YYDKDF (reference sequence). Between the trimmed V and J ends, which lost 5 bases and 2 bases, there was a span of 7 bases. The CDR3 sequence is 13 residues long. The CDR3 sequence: CATSPFAGNTIYF. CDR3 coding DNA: TGTGCCACCAGCCCGTTTGCTGGAAACACCATATATTTT.

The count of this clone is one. The CDR3 region has the DNA TGTGCCAGCAGCCAAGACTTTTATGAGCAGTTCTTC. The encoded protein is CASSQDFYEQFF. The chain carries TRBV4-2 and TRBJ2-1; no firm D call. The germline CDR1 and CDR2 sequences are LGHNA and YNFKEQ. The V end was cut by 0 bases, the J end by 8 bases, with 5 bases between. The CDR3 runs 12 residues.

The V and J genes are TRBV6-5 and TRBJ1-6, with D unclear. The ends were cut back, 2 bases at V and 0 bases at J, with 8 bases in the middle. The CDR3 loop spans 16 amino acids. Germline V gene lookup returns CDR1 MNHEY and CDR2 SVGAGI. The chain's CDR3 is CASSYSKRSYNSPLHF. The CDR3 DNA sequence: TGTGCCAGCAGTTACAGCAAGCGCTCCTATAATTCACCCCTCCACTTT.